These 27 T cell receptor beta chains originate from one sample sequenced in a study of response to subunit inactivated influenza vaccine. TCRdb itself ran the RT-PCR reads through MiXCR, one entry per CDR3 protein. The table includes around 750,000 distinct CDR3 sequences, 21% detected once. The starting material was PBMCs from blood, obtained about 5 days after vaccination. All receptors derive from a man aged 45 to 65 who received an inactivated influenza vaccine.

This clonotype was picked up a small number of times. The chain couples TRBV7-6 to TRBJ1-2; perhaps TRBD1 as D (5 bases). V lost 4 bases, J lost 4 bases, and 10 bases lay in between. Germline V gene lookup returns CDR1 SGHVS and CDR2 FNYEAQ. CDR3 length equals 13 residues. CDR3 nucleotides: TGTGCCAGCAGCTCCTACCAGGGCTATGGCTACACCTTC. Translation: CASSSYQGYGYTF. Full variable domain (missing parts from reference TRBV7-6 and TRBJ1-2): GAGVSQSPRYKVTKRGQDVALRCDPISGHVSLYWYRQALGQGPEFLTYFNYEAQQDKSGLPNDRFSAERPEGSISTLTIQRTEQRDSAMYRCASSSYQGYGYTFGSGTRLTVV.

The rearrangement links TRBV7-2 to TRBJ2-1; 8 bases are shared with TRBD2. Trimming cost V 0 bases and J 6 bases; bases outside gene matches: 10. CDR1 is SGHTA, CDR2 FQGNSA, per germline. This CDR3 is built from 17 residues. CDR3 sequence (DNA): TGTGCCAGCAGCTTAGCCCTACTGGCGGGAGGTATCAATGAGCAGTTCTTC. Its translation: CASSLALLAGGINEQFF. Full variable domain (missing parts from reference TRBV7-2 and TRBJ2-1): GAGVSQSPSNKVTEKGKDVELRCDPISGHTALYWYRQSLGQGLEFLIYFQGNSAPDKSGLPSDRFSAERTGGSVSTLTIQRTQQEDSAVYLCASSLALLAGGINEQFFGPGTRLTVL.

This clonotype was picked up a small number of times. V gene TRBV6-2 or TRBV6-3 combines with J gene TRBJ2-4, with 8 bases that match TRBD1. V lost 8 bases, J lost 6 bases, and 9 bases stayed unmatched. The CDR3 spans 14 residues. Looked up from germline, CDR1 is MNHEY and CDR2 is SVGEGT. This CDR3 is CASDRGQGGNIQYF. CDR3 nucleotide sequence: TGTGCCAGCGACCGCGGACAGGGAGGAAACATTCAGTACTTC.

The chain joins TRBV20-1 to TRBJ2-3; D gene unclear. V lost 3 bases and J lost 6, with 7 bases in between. From germline, CDR1 is DFQATT and CDR2 SNEGSKA (reference sequence). The CDR3 totals 11 residues. This CDR3 reads CSARSGDTQYF. CDR3 in DNA: TGCAGTGCTAGGTCTGGGGATACGCAGTATTTT.

This clonotype was seen more than once but under ten times. V and J are TRBV5-5 and TRBJ1-2; no definite D call. Trimming shortened V by 0 bases and J by 4 bases, and 10 bases separated the two germline ends. Germline V gives CDR1 SGHKS, CDR2 YYEKEE (reference sequence). The length of the CDR3 is 14 residues. The CDR3 loop reads CASSLGADLYGYTF. The CDR3 DNA reads as TGTGCCAGCAGCTTGGGGGCAGACCTCTATGGCTACACCTTC.

The genes are TRBV4-1 and TRBJ1-4, with 9 bases that match TRBD1. V was pared by 1 base and J by 8 bases, with 5 bases of the junction left unmatched. This CDR3 contains 15 residues. Germline V lookup: CDR1 MGHRA, CDR2 YSYEKL. This CDR3 reads CASSQGDREREKLFF. The CDR3 region has the DNA TGCGCCAGCAGCCAAGGGGACAGGGAACGGGAAAAACTGTTTTTT.

This rearrangement joins TRBV5-1 to TRBJ2-3; the match to TRBD1 covers 9 bases. V dropped 3 bases and J dropped 5; count of bases not matched to a gene: 4. The CDR3 is 14 residues long. CDR1 and CDR2 from the germline V gene are SGHRS and YFSETQ. CDR3 sequence reads: CASSSGTGRDTQYF. The CDR3 DNA follows: TGCGCCAGCAGCTCCGGGACAGGGCGAGATACGCAGTATTTT.

The chain is built from TRBV20-1 and TRBJ1-1; D may be TRBD1 (5 bases). Trimming removed 6 bases from V and 0 bases from J, with 17 bases in between. There are 15 residues in the CDR3. Germline V gene sequence: CDR1 DFQATT, CDR2 SNEGSKA (reference sequence). The chain's CDR3 is CSATGTQIMNTEAFF. In DNA, the CDR3 is TGCAGTGCCACCGGGACGCAAATTATGAACACTGAAGCTTTCTTT.

The V and J genes are TRBV28 and TRBJ2-7, with a tentative D call TRBD1 (6 bases). CDR3 size: 16 residues. Germline V gives CDR1 MDHEN, CDR2 SYDVKM. V was clipped by 6 bases and J by 0 bases, with 18 bases between them. The CDR3 reads CASSRTALRSSYEQYF. The CDR3 DNA follows: TGTGCCAGCAGCCGGACAGCGCTTAGGAGCTCCTACGAGCAGTACTTC.

V and J are TRBV15 and TRBJ2-3, with unresolved D. This CDR3 is 15 amino acids long. V was shortened by 4 bases and J by 2 bases, with 13 bases between the two germline ends. The V gene's germline CDR1 is LNHNV and CDR2 YYDKDF (reference sequence). For the CDR3, the DNA is TGTGCCACCAGCACGAAACGAGAAATCACAGATACGCAGTATTTT. Translation: CATSTKREITDTQYF.

The genes are TRBV20-1 and TRBJ2-1, with TRBD2 matching 16 bases. V gave up 0 bases and J gave up 0 bases; unmatched junction bases: 5. Per the germline V gene, CDR1 is DFQATT and CDR2 is SNEGSKA (reference sequence). This CDR3 is 19 amino acids long. The CDR3 loop is CSAREGGLAGGSSYNEQFF. CDR3 DNA: TGCAGTGCTAGAGAAGGGGGACTAGCGGGAGGGAGCTCCTACAATGAGCAGTTCTTC.

The CDR3 region has the DNA TGCGCCAGCAGACCCACGTCCGAGATAAACATTCAGTACTTC. This gives the protein CASRPTSEINIQYF. The chain joins TRBV5-1 to TRBJ2-4; unclear D gene. V lost 5 bases, J lost 6 bases, and 15 bases lay in between. This CDR3 is 14 amino acids long. The germline V gene encodes CDR1 SGHRS and CDR2 YFSETQ.

This chain connects TRBV3-1 to TRBJ1-6; TRBD1 aligns across 7 bases. Germline V gene data show CDR1 as LGHDT and CDR2 as YNNKEL (reference sequence). The CDR3 runs to 15 residues. Trimming took 1 base from V and 8 from J; bases not matched to a gene: 5. The CDR3 DNA sequence: TGTGCCAGCAGCCAAGTCGGCAGGGGGTATTCACCCCTCCACTTT. As protein: CASSQVGRGYSPLHF.

The chain has TRBV5-6 and TRBJ2-3; D might be TRBD2 (6 bases). The CDR3 is 14 residues long. The V gene's germline CDR1 is SGHDT and CDR2 YYEEEE. The germline V and J ends were trimmed by 4 bases and 3 bases, with 12 bases remaining between them. The CDR3 loop reads CASSPIRGTDTQYF. The CDR3 nucleotides are TGTGCCAGCAGCCCCATCCGGGGGACAGATACGCAGTATTTT. Full variable domain (rest looked up from reference TRBV5-6 and TRBJ2-3): DAGVTQSPTHLIKTRGQQVTLRCSPKSGHDTVSWYQQALGQGPQFIFQYYEEEERQRGNFPDRFSGHQFPNYSSELNVNALLLGDSALYLCASSPIRGTDTQYFGPGTRLTVL.

The gene calls are TRBV5-1 and TRBJ2-3; D is unclear. This CDR3 has 13 amino acids. V was cut by 2 bases and J by 6 bases, with 10 bases left in between. Germline V gives CDR1 SGHRS, CDR2 YFSETQ. The CDR3 sequence: CASSLERQDTQYF. DNA for the CDR3: TGCGCCAGCAGCTTAGAGCGTCAGGATACGCAGTATTTT.

The V gene is TRBV4-1, the J gene TRBJ2-7, with 8 positions matching TRBD1. V lost 3 bases and J lost 6; bases outside the gene matches: 13. This CDR3 spans 16 amino acids. Germline assignment: CDR1 MGHRA and CDR2 YSYEKL. CDR3 in amino acids: CASSQTQITGGSEQYF. CDR3 nucleotide sequence: TGCGCCAGCAGCCAGACTCAGATCACAGGGGGGAGCGAGCAGTACTTC.

This clonotype showed up many times. The CDR3 sequence: CASSFGGLETQYF. In DNA form, the CDR3 reads TGTGCCAGCAGCTTCGGAGGGCTGGAGACCCAGTACTTC. The chain has TRBV7-9 and TRBJ2-5; D is perhaps TRBD2 (6 bases). The length of the CDR3 is 13 residues. The V and J ends lost 3 bases and 5 bases respectively, with 10 bases between them. The germline gives CDR1 SEHNR, CDR2 FQNEAQ (reference sequence).

This clonotype occurred a few times. This chain connects TRBV9 to TRBJ2-7; weak D call: TRBD1 (6 bases). V was shortened by 3 bases and J by 3 bases, with 13 bases between the two germline ends. Germline CDR1 and CDR2: SGDLS and YYNGEE. This CDR3 has 14 amino acids. The CDR3: CASSDTGHGYEQYF. CDR3 DNA sequence: TGTGCCAGCAGCGACACGGGACACGGCTACGAGCAGTACTTC.

This chain joins TRBV10-3 and TRBJ2-7; TRBD2 aligns across 11 bases. The CDR3 has 15 amino acids. CDR1 is ENHRY, CDR2 SYGVKD, per germline. The V gene end was trimmed by 5 bases and the J gene end by 0 bases; junction bases not matched to a gene: 3. CDR3 coding DNA: TGTGCCATCAGTCCCCTAGCGGGGGGCTCCTACGAGCAGTACTTC. This codes for CAISPLAGGSYEQYF.

The chain joins TRBV27 to TRBJ2-2; D perhaps matches TRBD2 (5 bases). Trimming cost V 6 bases and J 1 base, with 15 bases left between them. CDR3 length equals 16 residues. Germline lookup yields CDR1 MNHEY and CDR2 SMNVEV (reference sequence). The DNA of the CDR3 is TGTGCCAGCAGCCCAATTATGGCGGGGAACACCGGGGAGCTGTTTTTT. It is translated as CASSPIMAGNTGELFF.

This clonotype has a count of ten or more. V gene TRBV20-1 combines with J gene TRBJ2-3; TRBD1 matches 12 bases. This CDR3 has 16 residues. The germline V gene has CDR1 DFQATT and CDR2 SNEGSKA (reference sequence). Unmatched junction bases numbered 14, after V lost 6 bases and J lost 7 bases. This CDR3 reads CSALRGDRGRDHTQYF. As DNA, the CDR3 is TGCAGTGCCCTCCGCGGGGACAGGGGGCGCGATCATACGCAGTATTTT.

This clonotype occurred a few times. V gene TRBV6-5 combines with J gene TRBJ1-5, with 7 bases lining up with TRBD1. Germline loops: CDR1 MNHEY, CDR2 SVGAGI. The CDR3 has 17 residues. J was trimmed by 0 bases and V by 1 base; bases with no gene match: 6. The CDR3 here is CASSYFDRVDSNQPQHF. The CDR3 nucleotides read TGTGCCAGCAGTTACTTTGACAGGGTGGATAGCAATCAGCCCCAGCATTTT.

This clonotype was picked up many times. The chain has TRBV3-1 and TRBJ2-1, with 8 bases matching TRBD2. With V trimmed by 3 bases and J by 4 bases, 11 bases remained unmatched. The CDR3 sequence is 17 residues long. Germline CDR1 is LGHDT and CDR2 is YNNKEL (reference sequence). The CDR3 DNA is TGTGCCAGCAGCCAGCCCCGGGGGGGGGACTTATACAATGAGCAGTTCTTC. It encodes CASSQPRGGDLYNEQFF.

The chain uses TRBV7-6 and TRBJ2-3, with 9 positions matching TRBD2. Germline trimming cut 1 base from V and 4 bases from J; bases unmatched to any gene: 3. Looked up from germline, CDR1 is SGHVS and CDR2 is FNYEAQ. The CDR3 covers 15 residues. The CDR3 region is CASSLGTSVPDTQYF. CDR3 sequence (DNA): TGTGCCAGCAGCTTAGGGACTAGCGTTCCAGATACGCAGTATTTT.

This clonotype was counted only a few times. V and J are TRBV25-1 and TRBJ2-7; D is unclear. From germline, CDR1 is MGHDK and CDR2 SYGVNS. The V and J ends lost 3 bases and 1 base respectively, with 10 bases between them. The CDR3 runs to 14 residues. This CDR3 is CASSDPGESYEQYF. The CDR3 coding sequence is TGTGCCAGCAGTGATCCTGGGGAATCCTACGAGCAGTACTTC.

The J gene is TRBJ2-2, the V gene TRBV5-1; D is unresolved. Trimming took 4 bases from V and 9 from J, leaving 10 bases between them. The CDR3 loop spans 12 amino acids. Germline V gene lookup returns CDR1 SGHRS and CDR2 YFSETQ. The DNA of the CDR3 is TGCGCCAGCAGCCCCGCCGGCCGGGAGCTGTTTTTT. It is translated as CASSPAGRELFF. The full variable domain, its missing parts supplied by reference TRBV5-1 and TRBJ2-2, is KAGVTQTPRYLIKTRGQQVTLSCSPISGHRSVSWYQQTPGQGLQFLFEYFSETQRNKGNFPGRFSGRQFSNSRSEMNVSTLELGDSALYLCASSPAGRELFFGEGSRLTVL.

The genes are TRBV20-1 and TRBJ1-2; D ambiguous. CDR1 is DFQATT and CDR2 is SNEGSKA in the germline V gene (reference sequence). V shed 1 base and J shed 2 bases, with 14 bases lying between them. The CDR3 is 15 amino acids. The CDR3: CSARVWAAVNYGYTF. The DNA for the CDR3 is TGCAGTGCTAGAGTCTGGGCAGCGGTAAACTATGGCTACACCTTC.